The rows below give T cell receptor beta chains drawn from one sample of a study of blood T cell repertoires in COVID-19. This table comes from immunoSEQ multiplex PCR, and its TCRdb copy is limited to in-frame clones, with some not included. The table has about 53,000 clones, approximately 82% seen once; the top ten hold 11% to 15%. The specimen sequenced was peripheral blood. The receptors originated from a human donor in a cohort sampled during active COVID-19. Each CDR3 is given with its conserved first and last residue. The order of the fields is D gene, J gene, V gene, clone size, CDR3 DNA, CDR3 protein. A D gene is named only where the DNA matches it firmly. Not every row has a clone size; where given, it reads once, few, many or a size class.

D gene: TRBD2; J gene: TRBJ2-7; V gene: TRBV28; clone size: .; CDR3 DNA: TGTGCCAGCAGGGGTAGCGGGAGGGGTGGGGAGCAGTACTTC; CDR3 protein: CASRGSGRGGEQYF
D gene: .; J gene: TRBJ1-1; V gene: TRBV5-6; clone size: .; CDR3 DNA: TGTGCCAGCAGCTTGTTGGGGGGTGAAGCTTTCTTT; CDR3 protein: CASSLLGGEAFF
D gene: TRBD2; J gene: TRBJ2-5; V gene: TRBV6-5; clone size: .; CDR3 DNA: TGTGCCGGTAAAGCGGGGGTCCAAGAGACCCAGTACTTC; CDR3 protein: CAGKAGVQETQYF
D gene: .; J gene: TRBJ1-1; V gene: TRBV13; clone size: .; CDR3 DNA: TGTGCCAGCAGCCCGAGGGGAGGGACTGAAGCTTTCTTT; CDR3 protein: CASSPRGGTEAFF
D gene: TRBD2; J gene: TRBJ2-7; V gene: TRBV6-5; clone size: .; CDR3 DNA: TGTGCCAGCAGCTACAATTTCAGGACTAGCCGGGGCGAGCAGTACTTC; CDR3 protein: CASSYNFRTSRGEQYF
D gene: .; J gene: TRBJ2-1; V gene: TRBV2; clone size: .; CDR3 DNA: TGTGCCAGCAGTTACGCTGGGGGGGCATATACCTACAATGAGCAGTTCTTC; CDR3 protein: CASSYAGGAYTYNEQFF
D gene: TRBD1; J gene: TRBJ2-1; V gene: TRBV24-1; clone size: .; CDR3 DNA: TGTGCCACCAGTGAAACCGGGACAGGGTCCTACAATGAGCAGTTCTTC; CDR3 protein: CATSETGTGSYNEQFF
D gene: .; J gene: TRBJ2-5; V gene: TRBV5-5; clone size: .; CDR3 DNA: TGTGCCAGCAGCTTGGGTTTGGATCCGGGGATAGAGACCCAGTACTTC; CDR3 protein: CASSLGLDPGIETQYF
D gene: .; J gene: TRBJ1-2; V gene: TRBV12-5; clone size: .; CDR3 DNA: TGTGCTAGTGCTCCTGGTGCGGGGTGGGGCTACACCTTC; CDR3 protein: CASAPGAGWGYTF
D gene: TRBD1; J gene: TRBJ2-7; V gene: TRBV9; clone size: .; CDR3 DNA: TGTGCCAGCAGTGCGACCGGGACAGGGGTCTACGAGCAGTACTTC; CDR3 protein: CASSATGTGVYEQYF
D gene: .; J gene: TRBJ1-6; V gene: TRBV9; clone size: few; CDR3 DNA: TGTGCCAGCAGCGTAGCCTCAGGGCAGAATTCACCCCTCCACTTT; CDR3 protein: CASSVASGQNSPLHF
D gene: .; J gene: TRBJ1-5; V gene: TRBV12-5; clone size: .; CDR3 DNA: TGTGCTAGTGTCGCCGCGGGGGTATATAATCAGCCCCAGCATTTT; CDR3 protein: CASVAAGVYNQPQHF
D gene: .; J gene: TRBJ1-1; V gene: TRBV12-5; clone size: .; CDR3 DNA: TGTGCTAGTGGTTTGGTACGAGGGCAATCGGGTGACACTGAAGCTTTCTTT; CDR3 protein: CASGLVRGQSGDTEAFF
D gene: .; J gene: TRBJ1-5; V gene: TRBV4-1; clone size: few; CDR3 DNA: TGCGCCAGCAGCCAAGAAGGGCAGGGTGCGTGGCCCCAGCATTTT; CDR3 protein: CASSQEGQGAWPQHF
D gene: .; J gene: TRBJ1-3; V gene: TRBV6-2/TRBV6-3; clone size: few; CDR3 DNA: TGTGCCAGCAGTTACGGCGGTGGAAACACCATATATTTT; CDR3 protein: CASSYGGGNTIYF
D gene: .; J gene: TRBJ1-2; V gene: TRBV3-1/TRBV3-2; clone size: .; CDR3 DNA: TGTGCCAGCAGCCAAGATTTGGAGGGCTCTGGCTACACCTTC; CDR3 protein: CASSQDLEGSGYTF
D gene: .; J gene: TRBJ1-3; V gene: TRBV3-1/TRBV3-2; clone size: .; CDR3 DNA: TGTGCCAGCAGCCCTACGGGAAACACCATATATTTT; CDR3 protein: CASSPTGNTIYF
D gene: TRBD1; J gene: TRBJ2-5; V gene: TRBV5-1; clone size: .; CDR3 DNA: TGCGCCAGCAGCTATAGGACAGGACCTCAAGAGACCCAGTACTTC; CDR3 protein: CASSYRTGPQETQYF
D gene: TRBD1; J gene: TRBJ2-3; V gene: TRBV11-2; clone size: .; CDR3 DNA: TGTGCCAGCAGCTTAAGGGGGCAAGGCCGTCTAGATACGCAGTATTTT; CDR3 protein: CASSLRGQGRLDTQYF
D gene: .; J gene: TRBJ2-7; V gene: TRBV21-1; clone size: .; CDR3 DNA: TGTGCCAGCAGCTTCCCTGCCAGGCCCGCAATGAGCTTC; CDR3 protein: CASSFPARPAMSF
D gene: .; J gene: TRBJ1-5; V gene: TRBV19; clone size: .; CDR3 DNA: TGTGCCAGTACCAATAAACTTGGTCAGGTAGGCAATCAGCCCCAGCATTTT; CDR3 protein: CASTNKLGQVGNQPQHF
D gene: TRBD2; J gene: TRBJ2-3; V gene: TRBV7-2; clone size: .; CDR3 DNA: TGTGCCAGCAGTCATAGCGGGGGGGCGGGGGCAGATACGCAGTATTTT; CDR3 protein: CASSHSGGAGADTQYF
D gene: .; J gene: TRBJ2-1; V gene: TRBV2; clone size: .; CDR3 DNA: TGTGCCAGCAGCGATAGCGATAGGGAGCAGTTCTTC; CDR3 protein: CASSDSDREQFF
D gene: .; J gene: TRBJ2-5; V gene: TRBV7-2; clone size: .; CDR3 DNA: TGTGCCAGCAGCACGGACAGTGATGTAGAGACCCAGTACTTC; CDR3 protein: CASSTDSDVETQYF
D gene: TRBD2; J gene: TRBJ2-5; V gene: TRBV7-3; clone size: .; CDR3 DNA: TGTGCCAGCAGCTCAGGGACTAGCGGGGGGGCCTGGGAGACCCAGTACTTC; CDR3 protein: CASSSGTSGGAWETQYF
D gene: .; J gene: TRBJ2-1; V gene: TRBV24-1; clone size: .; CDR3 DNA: TGTGCCACCAGTGACGCAGACAGGAAGCAGTTCTTC; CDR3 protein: CATSDADRKQFF
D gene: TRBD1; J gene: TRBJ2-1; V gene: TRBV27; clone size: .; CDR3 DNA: TGTGCCAGCATCCCGGGACAGGGATACAATGAGCAGTTCTTC; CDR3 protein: CASIPGQGYNEQFF
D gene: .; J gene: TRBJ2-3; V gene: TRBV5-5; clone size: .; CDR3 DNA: TGTGCCAGCAGTTTCAGGGGCAACACAGATACGCAGTATTTT; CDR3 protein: CASSFRGNTDTQYF
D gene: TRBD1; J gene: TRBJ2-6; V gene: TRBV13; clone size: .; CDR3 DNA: TGTGCCAGCAGCTCGCCGGGACAGGGAGTCTCTGGGGCCAACGTCCTGACTTTC; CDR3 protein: CASSSPGQGVSGANVLTF
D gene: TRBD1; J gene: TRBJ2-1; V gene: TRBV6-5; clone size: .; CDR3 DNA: TGTGCCGTTCAAGGGGGGACAGGCTACAATGAGCAGTTCTTC; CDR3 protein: CAVQGGTGYNEQFF
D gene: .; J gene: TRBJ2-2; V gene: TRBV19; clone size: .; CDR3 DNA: TGTGCCAGTAGTCTAAGGGGGTTCACCGGGGAGCTGTTTTTT; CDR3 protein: CASSLRGFTGELFF
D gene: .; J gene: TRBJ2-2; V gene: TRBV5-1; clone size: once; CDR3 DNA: TGCGCCAGCAGCTCTGTGACAGGATCACCCACCGGGGAGCTGTTTTTT; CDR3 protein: CASSSVTGSPTGELFF
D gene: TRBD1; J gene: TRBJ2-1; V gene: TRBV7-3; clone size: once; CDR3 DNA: TGTGCCAGCAGCCGACAGGGGGCGGGCCCGTATGAGCAGTTCTTC; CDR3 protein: CASSRQGAGPYEQFF
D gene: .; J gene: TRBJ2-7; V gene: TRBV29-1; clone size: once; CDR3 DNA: TGCAGCGTTGGGGGAGAGGTCGGCGAGCAGTACTTC; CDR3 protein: CSVGGEVGEQYF
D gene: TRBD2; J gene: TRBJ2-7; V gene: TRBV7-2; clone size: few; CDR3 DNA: TGTGCCAGCAGCCCGGTAGCGGGGGCGTCGCGGGAGCAGTACTTC; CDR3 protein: CASSPVAGASREQYF
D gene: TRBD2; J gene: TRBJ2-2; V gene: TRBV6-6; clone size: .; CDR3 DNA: TGTGCCAGCCGTGACGGGGGGGACACCGGGGAGCTGTTTTTT; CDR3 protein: CASRDGGDTGELFF
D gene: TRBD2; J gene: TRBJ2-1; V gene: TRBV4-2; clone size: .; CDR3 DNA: TGTGCCAGCAGCCAACCCGGGACTAGCGGAAACGAGCAGTTCTTC; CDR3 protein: CASSQPGTSGNEQFF
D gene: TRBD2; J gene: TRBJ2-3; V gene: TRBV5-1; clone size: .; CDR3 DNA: TGCGCCAGCAGCTCGGGACTAGTCACAGATACGCAGTATTTT; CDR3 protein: CASSSGLVTDTQYF
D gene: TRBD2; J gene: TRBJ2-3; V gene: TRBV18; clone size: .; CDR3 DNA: TGTGCCAGCTCCCCCACTAGCGGGAGGACAGATACGCAGTATTTT; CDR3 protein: CASSPTSGRTDTQYF
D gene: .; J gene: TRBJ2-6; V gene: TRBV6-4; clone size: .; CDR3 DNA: TGTGCCAGCAGTGTCTCGGCAGGGGTTACCAACGTCCTGACTTTC; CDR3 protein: CASSVSAGVTNVLTF
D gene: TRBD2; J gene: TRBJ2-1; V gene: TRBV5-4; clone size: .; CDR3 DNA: TGTGCCAGCAGCTTACAGCGGGGGGCCCAGACTAATGAGCAGTTCTTC; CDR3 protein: CASSLQRGAQTNEQFF
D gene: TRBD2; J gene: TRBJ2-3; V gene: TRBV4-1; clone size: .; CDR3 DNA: TGCGCCAGCAGCCAAGAAGCGGGGGGGCCAGGGGATACGCAGTATTTT; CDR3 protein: CASSQEAGGPGDTQYF
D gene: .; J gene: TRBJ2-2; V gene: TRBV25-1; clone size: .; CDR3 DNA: TGTGCCAGCAGTGAGGTGGGGGGAACCGGGGAGCTGTTTTTT; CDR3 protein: CASSEVGGTGELFF
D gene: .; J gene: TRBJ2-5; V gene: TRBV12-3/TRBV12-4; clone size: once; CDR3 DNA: TGTGCCAGCAGTTTTAGGGGGGGACAGACCCAGTACTTC; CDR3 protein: CASSFRGGQTQYF
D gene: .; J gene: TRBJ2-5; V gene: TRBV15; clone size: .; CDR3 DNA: TGTGCCACCAGCAGTCCCGGGGCGGGACAGCACCAAGAGACCCAGTACTTC; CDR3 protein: CATSSPGAGQHQETQYF
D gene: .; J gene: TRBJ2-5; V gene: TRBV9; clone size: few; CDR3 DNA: TGTGCCAGCAGCCCCATTCCCGGGGGTGGGGAGACCCAGTACTTC; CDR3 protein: CASSPIPGGGETQYF
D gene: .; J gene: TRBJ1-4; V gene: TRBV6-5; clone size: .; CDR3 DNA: TGTGCCAGGGGCTGGAGGAGTGAAAAACTGTTTTTT; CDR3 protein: CARGWRSEKLFF
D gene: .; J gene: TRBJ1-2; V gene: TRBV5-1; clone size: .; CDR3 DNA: TGCGCCAGCAGCTTGCAAGGGGACTATGGCTACACCTTC; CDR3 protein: CASSLQGDYGYTF
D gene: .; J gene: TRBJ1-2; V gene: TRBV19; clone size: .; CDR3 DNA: TGTGCCAGTAGCCGCCCCTTGACACCTTATGGCTACACCTTC; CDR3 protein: CASSRPLTPYGYTF
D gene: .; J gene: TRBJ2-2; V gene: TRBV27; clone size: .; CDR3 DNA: TGTGCCAGCACTTTACGGGACTCGGTCACCGGGGAGCTGTTTTTT; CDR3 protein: CASTLRDSVTGELFF
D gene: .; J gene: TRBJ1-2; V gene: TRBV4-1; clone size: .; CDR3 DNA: TGCGCCAGCAGCCAAGCATATATGGGGGGAGCTTCCTATGGCTACACCTTC; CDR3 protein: CASSQAYMGGASYGYTF
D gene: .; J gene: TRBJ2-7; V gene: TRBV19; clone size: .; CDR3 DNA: TGTGCCAGTAGTATCGTCCCAGGGAACGAGCAGTACTTC; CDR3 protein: CASSIVPGNEQYF
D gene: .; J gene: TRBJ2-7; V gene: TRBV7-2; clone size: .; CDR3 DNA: TGTGCCAGCAGCTCGAACAGGGAAGACTACGAGCAGTACTTC; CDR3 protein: CASSSNREDYEQYF
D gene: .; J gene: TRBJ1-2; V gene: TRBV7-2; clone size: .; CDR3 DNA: TGTGCCAGCAGCTCCAGGGGCGACTATGGCTACACCTTC; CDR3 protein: CASSSRGDYGYTF
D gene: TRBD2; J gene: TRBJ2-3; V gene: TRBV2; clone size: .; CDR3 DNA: TGTGCCAGCAGGAATGGCGGGAGGGTAGCGGGAGTTGTAGATACGCAGTATTTT; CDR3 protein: CASRNGGRVAGVVDTQYF
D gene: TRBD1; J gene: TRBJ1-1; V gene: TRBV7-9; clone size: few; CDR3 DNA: TGTGCCAGCAGCTTACAGGGGGACACTGAAGCTTTCTTT; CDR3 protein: CASSLQGDTEAFF
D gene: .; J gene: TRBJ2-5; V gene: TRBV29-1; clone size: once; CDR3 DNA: TGCAGCGTTCCCCCTTCTTACTTC; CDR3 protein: CSVPPSYF
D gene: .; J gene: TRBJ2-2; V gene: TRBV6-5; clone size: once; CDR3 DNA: TGTGCCAGCAGAGGAGGGGCCCTGAACACCGGGGAGCTGTTTTTT; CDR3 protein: CASRGGALNTGELFF
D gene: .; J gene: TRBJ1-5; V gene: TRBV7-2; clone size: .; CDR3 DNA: TGTGCCAGCAGCTTGTCGGCGGATCAGCCCCAGCATTTT; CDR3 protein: CASSLSADQPQHF
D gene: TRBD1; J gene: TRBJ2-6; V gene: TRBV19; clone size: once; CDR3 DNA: TGTGCCAGTAGTACCCATGACAGGGCTGGGGCCAACGTCCTGACTTTC; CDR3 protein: CASSTHDRAGANVLTF